This T cell receptor beta chain emerged from a study of Ad26.COV2.S vaccination and SARS-CoV-2 variants. About the research overall: The donor belonged to the COV1001 Ad26.COV2.S trial arm. General observations from the study: Vaccinees reportedly had broad spike-specific CD8+ and CD4+ T cell responses.

The sample's treatment: 15 to 20 received Ad26.COV2.S at low or high dose, single or two shots; roughly five received placebo; per-sample allocation not given. At day 63 after the first vaccine or placebo injection, samples were drawn. Vaccine was an Ad26 vector expressing Wuhan-strain SARS-CoV-2 spike. Germline trimming cut 5 bases from V and 9 bases from J; bases unmatched to any gene: 11. The CDR3 consists of 15 residues. Germline assignment: CDR1 MNHEY and CDR2 SMNVEV (reference sequence). Notes on this clone: Its target is unknown.

The method was immunoSEQ multiplex PCR; TCRdb's version includes in-frame clones alone and lacks a portion of them. The sample contains about 260,000 clones, roughly 89% of which appear only once. The sample consisted of peripheral blood, taken in a trial of Ad26.COV2.S vaccine versus placebo. The TCR comes from a person between 18 and 65 years old who received the Ad26.COV2.S COVID-19 vaccine or a placebo. The chain uses TRBV27 and TRBJ2-1; 9 nucleotides match TRBD2. The CDR3 here is CASSPARGRAIEQFF. The CDR3, as DNA: TGTGCCAGCAGTCCCGCCCGCGGGAGGGCCATTGAGCAGTTCTTC.